This T cell receptor beta chain was recovered during a study of cytomegalovirus exposure and HLA in healthy donors. Findings and caveats of the study: Association with HLA alleles at 0.05 false discovery rate was found for 16,951 TCR beta sequences in a later analysis. There were fewer than 200 TCR beta chains listed as cytomegalovirus-associated.

CDR1 and CDR2 from the germline V gene are MNHNS and SASEGT. CDR3 size: 13 residues. V lost 8 bases and J 4 bases, leaving 11 bases between the germline ends. Use of 60 Vbeta and 13 Jbeta primers characterized the PCR. Original data processing: In a later analysis, 79 million or so unique TCR beta chains included roughly 11 million shared by two or more donors. Sequenced by immunoSEQ multiplex PCR; TCRdb stores in-frame clones only, minus some. V and J calls plus clone size are reproduced from that table; the DNA served to infer D and trimming. Of 200,000 to 250,000 clones listed, roughly four fifths are singletons. As concerns this clone: Its antigen is unidentified.

This sequence was found in a woman in her sixties or seventies in good health and CMV-seropositive. The chain links TRBV6-1 to TRBJ2-2; D is perhaps TRBD1 (6 bases). Sequencing was carried out using PBMCs. CDR3 DNA sequence: TGTGCCAGCCTGACAGGTATCACCGGGGAGCTGTTTTTT. It yields the protein CASLTGITGELFF.